This T cell receptor beta chain was obtained from a study of blood T cell repertoires in COVID-19. Study summary: The United States, Italy and Spain were the sources of the acute and convalescent COVID-19 samples. In each case, the material was cDNA or gDNA derived from T cells, B-cell-depleted T cells, or PBMCs.

Trimming removed 6 bases at V and 5 bases at J, with 17 bases between. Germline V gene data show CDR1 as KGHSH and CDR2 as LQKENI. This CDR3 is 15 amino acids long. Original data processing: Counts of nucleated cells, estimated from reference gene primer amplification, were obtained. TCRdb keeps only in-frame clones here, not all; method: immunoSEQ multiplex PCR. V and J calls and clone size are as listed in that table; D and trimming were resolved from the DNA. Of 150,000 or so clones listed, 79% are singletons. The source material was peripheral blood. The V call is TRBV18, the J call TRBJ1-5; D perhaps matches TRBD1 (5 bases). This TCR was recovered from a woman in her 70s with COVID-19, enrolled during active disease. The CDR3 is CASSPYGAADQPQHF. The DNA for the CDR3 is TGTGCCAGCTCGCCTTATGGGGCCGCGGATCAGCCCCAGCATTTT.